A single sample is the source of the 12 T cell receptor beta chains below, sequenced in a study of T cell changes during pregnancy in multiple sclerosis. Profiling relied on immunoSEQ multiplex PCR, and the TCRdb table lists in-frame clones only, not all of them. The profile shows around 29,000 clones, 85% to 90% of them singletons. Sequenced material: CD8+ T cells from peripheral blood mononuclear cells, taken after pregnancy. The receptors come from a female donor with multiple sclerosis, enrolled in a pregnancy study.

The CDR3 region is CASSEDSLRPQHF. CDR3 sequence (DNA): TGTGCCAGCTCAGAGGACTCCCTGAGGCCCCAGCATTTT. V and J are TRBV7-9 and TRBJ1-5; D unresolved. The V end lost 8 bases, the J end lost 9 bases, and 17 bases lay between the germline ends. Per the germline V gene, CDR1 is SEHNR and CDR2 is FQNEAQ (reference sequence). The CDR3 extends over 13 amino acids.

This clone has more than one count but fewer than ten. This sequence joins TRBV2 and TRBJ2-1; D perhaps matches TRBD1 (7 bases). CDR1 and CDR2 from the germline V gene are SNHLY and FYNNEI. This CDR3 contains 16 residues. V lost 3 bases, J lost 6 bases, and 18 bases lay in between. CDR3 region: CASSDAWRRGLNEQFF. The CDR3 bases are TGTGCCAGCAGTGATGCTTGGCGGAGGGGGCTCAATGAGCAGTTCTTC.

This clone occurred once. The rearrangement uses TRBV19 and TRBJ1-5; 7 positions match TRBD1. The CDR3 totals 16 residues. V lost 1 base, J lost 6 bases, and 9 bases stayed unmatched. Per the germline V gene, CDR1 is LNHDA and CDR2 is SQIVND (reference sequence). CDR3 bases: TGTGCCAGTAGTATAGGCCTGACAGGGTCGGGTCAGCCCCAGCATTTT. It encodes CASSIGLTGSGQPQHF.

The V call is TRBV11-2, the J call TRBJ1-1; 10 bases map to TRBD1. Unmatched junction bases numbered 16, after V lost 4 bases and J lost 5 bases. Germline V gene data show CDR1 as SGHAT and CDR2 as FQNNGV. This CDR3 has 18 amino acids. The CDR3 spells CASSSQDKRGQGWTEAFF. CDR3 nucleotide sequence: TGTGCCAGCAGCTCCCAGGATAAGAGGGGACAGGGGTGGACTGAAGCTTTCTTT.

In DNA form, the CDR3 reads TGTGCCAGCTCCGTTTTGCACGGGGGAACTGAAGCTTTCTTT. This gives the protein CASSVLHGGTEAFF. The chain combines TRBV27 with TRBJ1-1; tentative D call: TRBD1 (5 bases). Germline V gene lookup returns CDR1 MNHEY and CDR2 SMNVEV (reference sequence). Trimming left V 8 bases short and J 5 bases short, with 18 bases between. This CDR3 comprises 14 residues.

The rearrangement joins TRBV28 to TRBJ2-3; TRBD2 matches 12 bases. Trimming took 0 bases from V and 0 from J; bases not matched to a gene: 10. The CDR3 spans 20 residues. Germline V gene lookup returns CDR1 MDHEN and CDR2 SYDVKM. The CDR3 protein is CASSLWLAGGPTTSTDTQYF. DNA for the CDR3: TGTGCCAGCAGTTTATGGCTAGCGGGGGGGCCGACCACTAGCACAGATACGCAGTATTTT.

The chain couples TRBV4-2 to TRBJ2-1; D uncertain. CDR3 length equals 16 residues. The V gene's germline CDR1 is LGHNA and CDR2 YNFKEQ. Trimming cost V 0 bases and J 2 bases, with 11 bases left between them. CDR3 sequence (DNA): TGTGCCAGCAGCCAAGAAAGTGCTAACCCCTACAATGAGCAGTTCTTC. Protein: CASSQESANPYNEQFF.

The chain combines TRBV9 with TRBJ1-2, with TRBD1 matching over 10 bases. The length of the CDR3 is 13 residues. V lost 5 bases to trimming and J lost 8 bases; unmatched junction nucleotides: 6. The germline V gene encodes CDR1 SGDLS and CDR2 YYNGEE. In DNA, the CDR3 is TGTGCCAGCAGTGACTGGACAGGGGGAGGCTACACCTTC. Amino acids: CASSDWTGGGYTF.

The chain employs TRBV9 and TRBJ2-5; D gene unclear. Germline-derived CDR1 and CDR2 are SGDLS and YYNGEE. The V end lost 4 bases, the J end lost 7 bases, and 11 bases lay between the germline ends. The CDR3 totals 12 residues. CDR3 coding DNA: TGTGCCAGCAGCCAAGAACCGGGGACCCAGTACTTC. Its translation is CASSQEPGTQYF.

V gene TRBV5-6 combines with J gene TRBJ2-7, with D unresolved. CDR1 and CDR2 (germline): SGHDT, YYEEEE. Deletions cut 1 base from V and 2 bases from J, with 16 bases between. The CDR3 is 16 amino acids. Here the CDR3 reads CASSLSVRGATYEQYF. The CDR3 DNA sequence: TGTGCCAGCAGCTTGAGTGTACGAGGAGCTACCTACGAGCAGTACTTC.

This chain connects TRBV5-6 to TRBJ2-1, with TRBD2 matching 10 bases. Germline CDR1 is SGHDT and CDR2 is YYEEEE. There are 16 residues in the CDR3. V lost 4 bases, J lost 5 bases, and 9 bases stayed unmatched. CDR3 protein: CASSALLAGLNNEQFF. In DNA, the CDR3 is TGTGCCAGCAGCGCTTTACTAGCGGGGCTTAACAATGAGCAGTTCTTC.

The rearrangement joins TRBV13 to TRBJ1-2; the D is unclear. V was cut by 2 bases and J by 3 bases, with 10 bases left in between. This CDR3 comprises 14 residues. Germline V CDR1 and CDR2: PRHDT, FYEKMQ (reference sequence). CDR3 residues: CASSLQPTDYGYTF. The CDR3 DNA sequence: TGTGCCAGCAGCTTACAGCCGACTGACTATGGCTACACCTTC.